The source of this TCR beta chain is a study of identical twins. TCRdb reprocessed the 5' RACE reads with MiXCR, giving one entry per CDR3 protein. The table has hundreds of thousands of distinct CDR3 sequences, around 24% seen once; the top ten hold 2.9%. The CDR3 extends over 15 amino acids. The germline V gene has CDR1 SQVTM and CDR2 ANQGSEA. The V gene end was trimmed by 6 bases and the J gene end by 2 bases; junction bases not matched to a gene: 7. At least ten counts were recorded for this clonotype. The data were also submitted as part of a second study, on T cells expressing NK-cell markers.

This chain uses TRBV29-1 with TRBJ2-3, with 11 nucleotides matching TRBD2. This receptor was identified in a woman aged 18-30 years in good health. Source material: CD4+ T cells sorted from blood. As DNA, the CDR3 is TGCAGCGTAGCCGGGACTAGCGGACCCACAGATACGCAGTATTTT. It translates to CSVAGTSGPTDTQYF.